This T cell receptor (beta chain) appears in the sequencing data of a study of early T cells in non-severe SARS-CoV-2 infection. Study information: Unpaired chains resulted from sequencing bulk RNA of unsorted whole blood. Study results and limitations: VDJdb matching skewed toward anti-spike CD8 responses, missing private and CD4 specificities.

Molecules of cDNA were individually given unique molecular identifiers that were attached to them. TCRdb ran MiXCR on the 5' RACE reads and lists one entry per CDR3 protein. This table has under 85,000 distinct CDR3 sequences, less than 15% appearing once. The table lists this clonotype with many counts. Its antigen is unidentified. Sequencing was done on a sample of whole blood. The TCR originated in an adult who was a healthcare worker with PCR-confirmed SARS-CoV-2 infection or an uninfected control (not recorded which).

This CDR3 is CASINIQYF. The CDR3 region has the DNA TGTGCCAGCATTAACATTCAGTACTTC. The chain combines TRBV21-1 with TRBJ2-4. TRBV21-1 represents a pseudogene. CDR3 length: 9 amino acids.